The 11 T cell receptor beta chains in this list originate from one sample, sequenced in a study of shared clonotypes between healthy human individuals. Assay used: immunoSEQ multiplex PCR; TCRdb lists only in-frame clones, some missing. The sample holds roughly 640,000 clones, around 97% seen once. Sequencing input: naive CD4+ T cells sorted from blood. Subset in this sample: CD45RA+ positively selected. Receptors were obtained from a woman aged 25 to 39 in good health.

The V call is TRBV30, the J call TRBJ2-1, with TRBD2 matching 8 bases. Germline-derived CDR1 and CDR2 are GTSNPN and SVGIG (reference sequence). The CDR3 has 14 amino acids. The J segment lost 7 bases and the V segment lost 2 bases, leaving 7 bases of the junction unmatched. CDR3 in DNA: TGTGCCTGGAGTCGAGCGGGAGTGGAAAATGAGCAGTTCTTC. Protein sequence: CAWSRAGVENEQFF.

This chain connects TRBV6-1 to TRBJ1-2; no reliable D call. Trimming took 6 bases from V and 7 from J, leaving 15 bases between them. The length of the CDR3 is 13 residues. The V gene's germline CDR1 is MNHNS and CDR2 SASEGT. CDR3 nucleotides: TGTGCCAGCAGCCTCTCTCCGAGGGTTGGCTACACCTTC. It translates to CASSLSPRVGYTF.

The chain combines TRBV5-1 with TRBJ1-1; D is perhaps TRBD1 (5 bases). CDR1 and CDR2 (germline): SGHRS, YFSETQ. Trimming stripped 2 bases from V and 0 bases from J, with 17 bases between. CDR3 length: 17 amino acids. The CDR3 protein is CASSFSQGMLMNTEAFF. CDR3 DNA sequence: TGCGCCAGCAGCTTTAGTCAGGGAATGTTGATGAACACTGAAGCTTTCTTT.

This sequence joins TRBV19 and TRBJ2-1; no definite D call. The CDR3 spans 14 residues. From germline, CDR1 is LNHDA and CDR2 SQIVND (reference sequence). The germline V and J ends were trimmed by 1 base and 8 bases, with 12 bases remaining between them. The CDR3 loop is CASSIGFPWDEQFF. CDR3 sequence (DNA): TGTGCCAGTAGTATAGGTTTCCCCTGGGATGAGCAGTTCTTC.

This clone was observed a single time. The gene calls are TRBV18 and TRBJ2-1; 8 positions match TRBD1. The CDR3 totals 15 residues. The V gene end was trimmed by 6 bases and the J gene end by 4 bases; junction bases not matched to a gene: 8. Germline values: CDR1 KGHSH, CDR2 LQKENI. Here the CDR3 reads CASSYGQGRYNEQFF. CDR3 bases: TGTGCCAGCTCTTACGGACAGGGACGTTACAATGAGCAGTTCTTC. Based on the CDR3 plus reference TRBV18 and TRBJ2-1, the full variable domain is NAGVMQNPRHLVRRRGQEARLRCSPMKGHSHVYWYRQLPEEGLKFMVYLQKENIIDESGMPKERFSAEFPKEGPSILRIQQVVRGDSAAYFCASSYGQGRYNEQFFGPGTRLTVL.

V and J are TRBV6-5 and TRBJ2-1; TRBD2 matches 10 bases. J was trimmed by 5 bases and V by 3 bases; bases with no gene match: 4. Germline V CDR1 and CDR2: MNHEY, SVGAGI. This CDR3 contains 15 residues. The CDR3: CASSYTSGDNNEQFF. The CDR3 coding sequence is TGTGCCAGCAGTTATACTAGCGGGGATAACAATGAGCAGTTCTTC.

The V gene is TRBV6-5, the J gene TRBJ1-2, with TRBD1 identical over 7 bases. The CDR3 consists of 14 residues. Trimming at V came to 5 bases and at J to 3 bases, leaving 6 bases not matched to a gene. Germline CDR1 reads MNHEY; CDR2 reads SVGAGI. DNA of the CDR3: TGTGCCAGCAGTCCAGGGGGGATCGACTATGGCTACACCTTC. As protein: CASSPGGIDYGYTF.

V and J are TRBV27 and TRBJ2-6; D is uncertain. CDR1 MNHEY and CDR2 SMNVEV come from the germline V gene (reference sequence). The CDR3 extends over 17 amino acids. V lost 1 base and J lost 0, with 10 bases in between. The CDR3 protein is CASSLFGVGSGANVLTF. The DNA for the CDR3 is TGTGCCAGCAGTTTATTCGGTGTGGGCTCTGGGGCCAACGTCCTGACTTTC.

J is TRBJ2-3 and V is TRBV5-1; D possibly corresponds to TRBD2 (6 bases). This CDR3 has 15 amino acids. The V end was cut by 1 base, the J end by 1 base, with 10 bases between. Germline CDR1 is SGHRS and CDR2 is YFSETQ. This CDR3 is CASSLLPGGTDTQYF. CDR3 sequence (DNA): TGCGCCAGCAGCTTGCTCCCGGGGGGCACAGATACGCAGTATTTT. Based on the CDR3 plus reference TRBV5-1 and TRBJ2-3, the full variable domain is KAGVTQTPRYLIKTRGQQVTLSCSPISGHRSVSWYQQTPGQGLQFLFEYFSETQRNKGNFPGRFSGRQFSNSRSEMNVSTLELGDSALYLCASSLLPGGTDTQYFGPGTRLTVL.

As concerns this clone: The sample contains more than one DNA sequence encoding this CDR3. The V and J genes are TRBV6-5 and TRBJ1-3, with TRBD1 identical over 7 bases. There are 15 residues in the CDR3. Looked up from germline, CDR1 is MNHEY and CDR2 is SVGAGI. Trimming at V came to 0 bases and at J to 3 bases, leaving 2 bases not matched to a gene. CDR3 nucleotides: TGTGCCAGCAGTTACTCATACAGGGGTGGAAACACCATATATTTT. Translating it yields CASSYSYRGGNTIYF.

In this sample, this clone turned up once. This rearrangement joins TRBV10-3 to TRBJ2-7; 11 bases are a match to TRBD2. The ends lost 10 bases at V and 0 bases at J; junction bases unmatched: 17. The CDR3 extends over 18 amino acids. Germline lookup yields CDR1 ENHRY and CDR2 SYGVKD. CDR3 in amino acids: CATRPGLLAGGSSYEQYF. The CDR3 nucleotides are TGTGCCACCCGCCCAGGGCTTCTAGCGGGAGGTAGCTCCTACGAGCAGTACTTC.